This T cell receptor beta chain was found in a study of monozygotic twins with inflammatory bowel disease. Study-level points and caveats: Healthy co-twins exceeded IBD patients in TCRbeta diversity as measured by inverse Simpson.

Amplification used two nested PCRs: approximately 15 cycles, then 8 to 10 cycles, on TCRalpha/TCRbeta cDNA. From the 5' RACE reads, TCRdb lists one entry per CDR3 protein and no DNA. Here the sample table reports some 150,000 distinct CDR3 sequences. A remark on this clonotype: Its antigen remains unknown.

The CDR3 is made up of 14 amino acids. Germline V lookup: CDR1 SSHAT, CDR2 FNYEAQ (reference sequence). The specimen sequenced was blood. The TCR sequence derives from a human donor with ulcerative colitis or Crohn's disease, or a healthy co-twin of an affected twin (not recorded which). The chain has TRBV7-7 and TRBJ2-1; lacking DNA, the TRBD2 call made by TCRdb goes unchecked. CDR3 protein: CASSQRDSGSEQFF.